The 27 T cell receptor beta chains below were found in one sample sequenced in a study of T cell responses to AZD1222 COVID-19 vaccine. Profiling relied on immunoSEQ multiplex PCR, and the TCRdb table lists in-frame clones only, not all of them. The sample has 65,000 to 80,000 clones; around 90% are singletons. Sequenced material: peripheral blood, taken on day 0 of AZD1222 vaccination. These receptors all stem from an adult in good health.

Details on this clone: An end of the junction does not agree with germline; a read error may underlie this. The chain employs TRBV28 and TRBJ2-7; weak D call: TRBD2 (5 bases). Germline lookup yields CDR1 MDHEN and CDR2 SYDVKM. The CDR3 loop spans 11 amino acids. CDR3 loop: CASSETRVEEF. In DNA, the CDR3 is TGTGCCAGCAGCGAGACACGGGTGGAGGAGTTC. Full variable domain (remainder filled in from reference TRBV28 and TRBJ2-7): DVKVTQSSRYLVKRTGEKVFLECVQDMDHENMFWYRQDPGLGLRLIYFSYDVKMKEKGDIPEGYSVSREKKERFSLILESASTNQTSMYLCASSETRVEEFGPGTRLTVT.

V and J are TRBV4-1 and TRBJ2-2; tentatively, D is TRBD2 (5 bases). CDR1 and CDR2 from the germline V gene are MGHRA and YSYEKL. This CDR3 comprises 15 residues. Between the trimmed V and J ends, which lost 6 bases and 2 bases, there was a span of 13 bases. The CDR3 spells CASSPRGGNTGELFF. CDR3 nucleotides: TGCGCCAGCAGTCCTAGAGGAGGAAACACCGGGGAGCTGTTTTTT.

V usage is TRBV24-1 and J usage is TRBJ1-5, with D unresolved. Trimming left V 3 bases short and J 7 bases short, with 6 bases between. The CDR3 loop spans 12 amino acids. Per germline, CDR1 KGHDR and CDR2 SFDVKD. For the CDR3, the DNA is TGTGCCACCAGTGATGTGGGACAGCCCCAGCATTTT. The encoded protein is CATSDVGQPQHF.

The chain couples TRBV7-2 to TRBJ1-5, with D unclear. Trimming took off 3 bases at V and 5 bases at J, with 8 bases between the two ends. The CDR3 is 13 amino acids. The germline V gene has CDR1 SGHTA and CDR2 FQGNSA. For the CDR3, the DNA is TGTGCCAGCAGCTTCCAGCAGGATCAGCCCCAGCATTTT. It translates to CASSFQQDQPQHF.

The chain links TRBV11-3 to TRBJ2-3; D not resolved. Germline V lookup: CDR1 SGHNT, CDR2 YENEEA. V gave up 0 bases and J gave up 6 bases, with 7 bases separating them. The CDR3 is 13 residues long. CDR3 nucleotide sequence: TGTGCCAGCAGCTTAGATATGAGGGATACGCAGTATTTT. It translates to CASSLDMRDTQYF.

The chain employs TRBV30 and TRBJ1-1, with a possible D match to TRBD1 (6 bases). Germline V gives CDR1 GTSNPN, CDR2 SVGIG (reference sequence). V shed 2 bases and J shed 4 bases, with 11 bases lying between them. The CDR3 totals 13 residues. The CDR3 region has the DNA TGTGCCTGGAGTATACAAGGGGGCACTGAAGCTTTCTTT. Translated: CAWSIQGGTEAFF.

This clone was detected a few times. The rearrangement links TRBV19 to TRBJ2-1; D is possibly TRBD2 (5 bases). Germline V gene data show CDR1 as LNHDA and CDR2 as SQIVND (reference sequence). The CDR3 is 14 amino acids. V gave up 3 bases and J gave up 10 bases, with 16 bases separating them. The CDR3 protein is CASSIGMLGGEQFF. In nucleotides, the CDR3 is TGTGCCAGTAGTATTGGGATGTTGGGCGGGGAGCAGTTCTTC.

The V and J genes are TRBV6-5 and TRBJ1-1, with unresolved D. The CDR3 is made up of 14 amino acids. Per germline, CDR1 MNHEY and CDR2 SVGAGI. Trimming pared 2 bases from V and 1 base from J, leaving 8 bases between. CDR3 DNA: TGTGCCAGCAGTTACATATCAAGGAACACTGAAGCTTTCTTT. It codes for CASSYISRNTEAFF.

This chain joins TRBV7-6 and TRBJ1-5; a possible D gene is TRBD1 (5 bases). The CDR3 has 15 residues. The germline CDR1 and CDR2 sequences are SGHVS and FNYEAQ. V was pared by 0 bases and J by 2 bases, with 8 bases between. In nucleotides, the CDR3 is TGTGCCAGCAGCTTAGCAGGGGACGGCAATCAGCCCCAGCATTTT. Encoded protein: CASSLAGDGNQPQHF. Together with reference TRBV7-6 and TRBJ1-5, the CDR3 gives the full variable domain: GAGVSQSPRYKVTKRGQDVALRCDPISGHVSLYWYRQALGQGPEFLTYFNYEAQQDKSGLPNDRFSAERPEGSISTLTIQRTEQRDSAMYRCASSLAGDGNQPQHFGDGTRLSIL.

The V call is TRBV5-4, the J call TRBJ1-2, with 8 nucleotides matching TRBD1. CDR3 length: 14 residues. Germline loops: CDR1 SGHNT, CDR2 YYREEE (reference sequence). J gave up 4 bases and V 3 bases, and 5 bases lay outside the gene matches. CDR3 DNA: TGTGCCAGCAGCTGGACAGGGAACACCTATGGCTACACCTTC. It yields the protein CASSWTGNTYGYTF. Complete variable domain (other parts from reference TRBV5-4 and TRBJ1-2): ETGVTQSPTHLIKTRGQQVTLRCSSQSGHNTVSWYQQALGQGPQFIFQYYREEENGRGNFPPRFSGLQFPNYSSELNVNALELDDSALYLCASSWTGNTYGYTFGSGTRLTVV.

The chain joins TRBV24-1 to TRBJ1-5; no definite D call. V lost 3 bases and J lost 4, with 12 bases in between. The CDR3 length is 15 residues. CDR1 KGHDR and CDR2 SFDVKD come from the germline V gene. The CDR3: CATSDQAGTNQPQHF. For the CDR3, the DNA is TGTGCCACCAGTGATCAAGCAGGAACTAATCAGCCCCAGCATTTT.

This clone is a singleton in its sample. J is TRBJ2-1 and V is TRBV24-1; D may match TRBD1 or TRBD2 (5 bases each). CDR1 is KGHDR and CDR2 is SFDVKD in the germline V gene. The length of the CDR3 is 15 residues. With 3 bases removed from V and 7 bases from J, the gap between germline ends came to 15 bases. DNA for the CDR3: TGTGCCACCAGTGATCGAGGGCAGGGCGCGAATGAGCAGTTCTTC. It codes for CATSDRGQGANEQFF.

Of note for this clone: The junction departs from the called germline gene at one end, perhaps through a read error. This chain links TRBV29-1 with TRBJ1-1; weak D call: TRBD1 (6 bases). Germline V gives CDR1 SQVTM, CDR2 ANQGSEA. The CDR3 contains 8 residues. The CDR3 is CSVDGGFF. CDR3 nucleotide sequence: TGCAGCGTTGACGGGGGCTTTTTT.

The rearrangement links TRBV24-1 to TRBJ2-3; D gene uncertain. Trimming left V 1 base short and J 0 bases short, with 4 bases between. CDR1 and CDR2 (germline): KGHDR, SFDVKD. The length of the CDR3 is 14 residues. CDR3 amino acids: CATSDFRSTDTQYF. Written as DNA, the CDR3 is TGTGCCACCAGTGATTTCCGAAGCACAGATACGCAGTATTTT.

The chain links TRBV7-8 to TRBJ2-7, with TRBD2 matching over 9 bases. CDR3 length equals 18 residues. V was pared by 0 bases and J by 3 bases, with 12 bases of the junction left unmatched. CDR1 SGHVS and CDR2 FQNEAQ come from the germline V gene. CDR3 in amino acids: CASSLALPGAGGGYEQYF. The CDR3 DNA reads TGTGCCAGCAGCTTAGCGCTTCCCGGGGCGGGAGGGGGCTACGAGCAGTACTTC.

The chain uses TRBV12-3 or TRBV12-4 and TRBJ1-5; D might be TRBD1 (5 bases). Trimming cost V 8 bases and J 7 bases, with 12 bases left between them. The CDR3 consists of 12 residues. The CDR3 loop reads CASQGGGQPQHF. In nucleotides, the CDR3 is TGTGCCAGCCAGGGAGGCGGGCAGCCCCAGCATTTT.

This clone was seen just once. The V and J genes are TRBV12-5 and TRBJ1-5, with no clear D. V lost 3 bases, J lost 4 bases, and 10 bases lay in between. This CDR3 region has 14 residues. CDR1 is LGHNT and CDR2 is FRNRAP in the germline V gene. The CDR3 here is CASGFRGYNQPQHF. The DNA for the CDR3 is TGTGCTAGTGGTTTCAGAGGATATAATCAGCCCCAGCATTTT.

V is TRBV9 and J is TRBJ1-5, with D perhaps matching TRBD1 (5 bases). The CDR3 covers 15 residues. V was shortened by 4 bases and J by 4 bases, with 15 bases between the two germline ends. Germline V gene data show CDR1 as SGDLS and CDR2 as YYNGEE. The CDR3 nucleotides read TGTGCCAGCAGCTATAATGGGCAGGGTAATCAGCCCCAGCATTTT. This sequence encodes CASSYNGQGNQPQHF.

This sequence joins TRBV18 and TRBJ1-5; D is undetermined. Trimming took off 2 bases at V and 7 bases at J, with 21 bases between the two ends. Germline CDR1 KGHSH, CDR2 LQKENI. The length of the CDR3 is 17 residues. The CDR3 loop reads CASSPTVMVGFGQPQHF. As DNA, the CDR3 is TGTGCCAGCTCACCAACGGTCATGGTTGGCTTTGGACAGCCCCAGCATTTT.

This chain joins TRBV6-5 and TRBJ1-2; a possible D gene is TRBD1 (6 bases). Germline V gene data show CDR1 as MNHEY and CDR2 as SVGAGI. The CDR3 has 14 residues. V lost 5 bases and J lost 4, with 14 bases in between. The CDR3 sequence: CASSNRQAPYGYTF. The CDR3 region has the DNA TGTGCCAGCAGTAACCGACAGGCTCCCTATGGCTACACCTTC.

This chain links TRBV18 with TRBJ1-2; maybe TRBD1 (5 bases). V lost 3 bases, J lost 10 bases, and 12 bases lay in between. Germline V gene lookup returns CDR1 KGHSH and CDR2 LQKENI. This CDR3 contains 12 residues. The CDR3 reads CASSPSGGDYTF. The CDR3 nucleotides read TGTGCCAGCTCACCGAGCGGGGGTGACTACACCTTC.

The CDR3 region is CSVLTTLGYGYTF. In nucleotides, the CDR3 is TGCAGCGTTTTGACCACCTTGGGGTATGGCTACACCTTC. This chain joins TRBV29-1 and TRBJ1-2, with unresolved D. V was clipped by 5 bases and J by 5 bases, with 15 bases between them. The length of the CDR3 is 13 residues. The germline CDR1 and CDR2 sequences are SQVTM and ANQGSEA.

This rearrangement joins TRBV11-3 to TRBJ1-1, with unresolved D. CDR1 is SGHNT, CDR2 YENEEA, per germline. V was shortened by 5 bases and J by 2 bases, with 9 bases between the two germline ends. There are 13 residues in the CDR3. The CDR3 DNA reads TGTGCCAGCAGCCCACACAGTAACACTGAAGCTTTCTTT. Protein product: CASSPHSNTEAFF.

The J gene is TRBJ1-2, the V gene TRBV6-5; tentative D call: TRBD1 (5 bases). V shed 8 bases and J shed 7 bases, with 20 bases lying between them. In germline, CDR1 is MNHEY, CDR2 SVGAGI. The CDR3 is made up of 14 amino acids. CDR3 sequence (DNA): TGTGCCAGCGCGCTGGGGCTCACAGTGGCTGGCTACACCTTC. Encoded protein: CASALGLTVAGYTF.

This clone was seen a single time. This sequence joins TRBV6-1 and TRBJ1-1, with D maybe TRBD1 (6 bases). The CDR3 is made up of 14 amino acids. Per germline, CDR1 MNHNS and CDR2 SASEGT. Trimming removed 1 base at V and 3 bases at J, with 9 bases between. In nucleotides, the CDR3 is TGTGCCAGCAGTGAAGTACAGGGAGACACTGAAGCTTTCTTT. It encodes CASSEVQGDTEAFF.

The CDR3 nucleotides are TGTGCCAGCAGTTACCCGGGACAGCGAAATAATTCACCCCTCCACTTT. It codes for CASSYPGQRNNSPLHF. The rearrangement joins TRBV6-5 to TRBJ1-6, with 7 positions matching TRBD1. Per the germline V gene, CDR1 is MNHEY and CDR2 is SVGAGI. J lost 5 bases, V lost 2 bases, and 6 bases had no gene match. This CDR3 is 16 amino acids long.

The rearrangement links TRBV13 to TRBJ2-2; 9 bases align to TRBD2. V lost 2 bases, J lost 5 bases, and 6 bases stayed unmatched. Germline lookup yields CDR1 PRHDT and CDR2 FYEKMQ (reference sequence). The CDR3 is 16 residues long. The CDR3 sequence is CASSLLLAGRTGELFF. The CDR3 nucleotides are TGTGCCAGCAGCTTATTGCTAGCGGGAAGAACCGGGGAGCTGTTTTTT.